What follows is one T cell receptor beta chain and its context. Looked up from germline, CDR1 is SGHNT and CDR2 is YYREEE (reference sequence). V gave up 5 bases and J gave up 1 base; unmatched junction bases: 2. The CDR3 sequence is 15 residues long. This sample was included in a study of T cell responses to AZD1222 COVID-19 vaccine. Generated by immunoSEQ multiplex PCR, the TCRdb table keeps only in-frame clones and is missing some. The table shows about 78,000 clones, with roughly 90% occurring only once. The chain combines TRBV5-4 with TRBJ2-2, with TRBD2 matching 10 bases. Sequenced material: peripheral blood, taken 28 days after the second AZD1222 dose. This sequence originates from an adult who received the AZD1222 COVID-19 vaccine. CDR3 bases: TGTGCCAGCAGATTAGCGGGGGGGAACACCGGGGAGCTGTTTTTT. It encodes CASRLAGGNTGELFF.